This record concerns one T cell receptor beta chain sequence. Antigen: not known. The data originate from a study of cytomegalovirus exposure and HLA in healthy donors. Study information: From donors who were HLA-typed, an early data release held about 85 million unique TCRs. The study, taken as a whole, reports: In an earlier analysis, about 90% or about 30%: the productive usage of most TCR beta V segments. Reportedly, cytomegalovirus status was diagnosed with high sensitivity and specificity.

A multiplex PCR was run with 60 Vbeta primers and 13 Jbeta primers. The repertoire was sequenced with immunoSEQ multiplex PCR; TCRdb's copy has only in-frame clones and lacks some. The sample contains under 170,000 clones, around 60% of which appear only once. This cohort consisted of healthy bone marrow donors. This CDR3 spans 16 amino acids. With V trimmed by 1 base and J by 4 bases, 7 bases remained unmatched. Per germline, CDR1 SGHTA and CDR2 FQGNSA. The specimen sequenced was PBMCs. The chain couples TRBV7-2 to TRBJ1-5; 7 positions agree with TRBD1. The TCR comes from a woman in her sixties or seventies in good health and CMV-seropositive. CDR3: CASSLGGGRVNQPQHF. The CDR3, as DNA: TGTGCCAGCAGCTTAGGAGGGGGCAGGGTGAATCAGCCCCAGCATTTT. The full variable domain, with the rest looked up from reference TRBV7-2 and TRBJ1-5, is GAGVSQSPSNKVTEKGKDVELRCDPISGHTALYWYRQSLGQGLEFLIYFQGNSAPDKSGLPSDRFSAERTGGSVSTLTIQRTQQEDSAVYLCASSLGGGRVNQPQHFGDGTRLSIL.